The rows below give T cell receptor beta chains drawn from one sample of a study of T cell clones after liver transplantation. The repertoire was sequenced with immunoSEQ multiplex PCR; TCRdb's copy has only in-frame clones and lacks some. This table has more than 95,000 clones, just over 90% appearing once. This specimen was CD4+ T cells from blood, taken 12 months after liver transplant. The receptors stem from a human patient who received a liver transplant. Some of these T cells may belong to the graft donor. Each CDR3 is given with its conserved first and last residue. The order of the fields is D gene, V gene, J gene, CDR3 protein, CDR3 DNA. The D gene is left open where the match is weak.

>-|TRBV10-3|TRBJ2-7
CAISGQGQGSYEQYF
TGTGCCATCAGTGGTCAAGGGCAGGGGAGCTACGAGCAGTACTTC
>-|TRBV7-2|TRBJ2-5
CASSLVWGSEETQYF
TGTGCCAGCAGCTTAGTCTGGGGATCGGAAGAGACCCAGTACTTC
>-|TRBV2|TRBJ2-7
CASSRVSLRVSYEQYF
TGTGCCAGCAGCAGGGTTTCTCTCCGGGTCTCCTACGAGCAGTACTTC
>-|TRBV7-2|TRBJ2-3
CASKKDGSGTDTQYF
TGTGCCAGCAAGAAGGACGGGAGTGGCACAGATACGCAGTATTTT
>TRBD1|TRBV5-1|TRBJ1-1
CASSLGATGGFTEAFF
TGCGCCAGCAGCTTGGGAGCCACAGGGGGATTCACTGAAGCTTTCTTT
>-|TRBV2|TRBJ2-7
CASSATRTATYEQYF
TGTGCCAGCAGTGCCACCCGGACAGCCACCTACGAGCAGTACTTC
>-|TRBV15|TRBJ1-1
CATSRDPFLGPQEAFF
TGTGCCACCAGCAGAGACCCCTTTCTGGGGCCGCAAGAAGCTTTCTTT
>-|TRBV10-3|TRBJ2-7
CAISESTRHPYEQYF
TGTGCCATCAGTGAGTCGACTAGACATCCCTACGAGCAGTACTTC
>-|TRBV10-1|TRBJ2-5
CASSESSGAETQYF
TGCGCCAGCAGTGAGTCGTCTGGAGCAGAGACCCAGTACTTC
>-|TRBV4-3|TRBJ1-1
CASSQDWSGIEAFF
TGCGCCAGCAGCCAAGATTGGAGTGGAATCGAAGCTTTCTTT
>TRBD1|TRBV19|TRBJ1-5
CASSTTSTGISNQPQHF
TGTGCCAGTAGTACCACTTCGACAGGGATTAGCAATCAGCCCCAGCATTTT
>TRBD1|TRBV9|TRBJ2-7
CASRQGAREQYF
TGTGCCAGCCGCCAGGGGGCGAGGGAGCAGTACTTC
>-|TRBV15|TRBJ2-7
CATSRDLEGYEQYF
TGTGCCACCAGCAGAGATTTGGAAGGGTACGAGCAGTACTTC
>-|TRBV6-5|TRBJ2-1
CASSYKVRGEQFF
TGTGCCAGCAGTTACAAAGTGCGGGGTGAGCAGTTCTTC
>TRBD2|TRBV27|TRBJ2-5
CASSLLAGGPETQYF
TGTGCCAGCAGTTTATTAGCGGGAGGGCCGGAGACCCAGTACTTC
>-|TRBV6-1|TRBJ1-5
CASSPDGGHQPQHF
TGTGCCAGCAGCCCCGATGGGGGGCATCAGCCCCAGCATTTT
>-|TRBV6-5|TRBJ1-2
CAILNGAYGYTF
TGTGCCATTCTTAATGGGGCCTATGGCTACACCTTC